The present TCR beta chain was sequenced within a study of T cells expressing NK-cell markers. Whole-study context: Among eight sequenced donors, seven carried HCMV seropositivity while one was seronegative. The study's findings and limits: A handful of donors likewise had their CD3+CD56-NKG2C+ fraction led by these clonotypes. The study left the HCMV specificity of expanded NKG2C+ T cell clones unresolved.

TCRdb reprocessed the 5' RACE reads and reports one entry per CDR3 protein, with no DNA. Recorded for this sample: a few hundred thousand distinct CDR3 sequences. The CDR3 is made up of 13 amino acids. The V gene's germline CDR1 is SEHNR and CDR2 FQNEAQ (reference sequence). Concerning this clonotype: Its antigen is unidentified.

The receptor was isolated from a man aged 18 to 69 in good health. The rearrangement links TRBV7-9 to TRBJ1-2; without DNA, the TCRdb call of TRBD1 cannot be checked. Sequenced sample: blood T cells: a sorted CD56 or NKG2C T cell subset, CD4+ or CD8+ T cells, or bulk PBMC T cells (not recorded which). This CDR3 reads CASSMYDRGGYTF.